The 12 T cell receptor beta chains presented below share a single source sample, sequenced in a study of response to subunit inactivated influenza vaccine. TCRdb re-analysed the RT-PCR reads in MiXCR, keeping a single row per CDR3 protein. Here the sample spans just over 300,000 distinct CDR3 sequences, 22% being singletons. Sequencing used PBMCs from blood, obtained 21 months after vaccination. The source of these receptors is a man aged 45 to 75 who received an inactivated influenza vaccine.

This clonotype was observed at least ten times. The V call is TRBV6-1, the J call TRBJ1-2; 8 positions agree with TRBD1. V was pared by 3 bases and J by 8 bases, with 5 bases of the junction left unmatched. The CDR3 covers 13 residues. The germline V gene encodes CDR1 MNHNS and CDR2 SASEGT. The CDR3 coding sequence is TGTGCCAGCAGTGAGACAGGGGTTCGGGGCTACACCTTC. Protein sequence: CASSETGVRGYTF.

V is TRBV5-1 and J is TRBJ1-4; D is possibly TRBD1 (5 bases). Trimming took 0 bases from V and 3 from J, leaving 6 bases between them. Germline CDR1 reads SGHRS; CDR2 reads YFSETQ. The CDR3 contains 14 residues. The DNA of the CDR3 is TGCGCCAGCAGCTTGGTGGGGGCTAATGAAAAACTGTTTTTT. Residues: CASSLVGANEKLFF. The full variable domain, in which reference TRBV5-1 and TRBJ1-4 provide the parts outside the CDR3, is KAGVTQTPRYLIKTRGQQVTLSCSPISGHRSVSWYQQTPGQGLQFLFEYFSETQRNKGNFPGRFSGRQFSNSRSEMNVSTLELGDSALYLCASSLVGANEKLFFGSGTQLSVL.

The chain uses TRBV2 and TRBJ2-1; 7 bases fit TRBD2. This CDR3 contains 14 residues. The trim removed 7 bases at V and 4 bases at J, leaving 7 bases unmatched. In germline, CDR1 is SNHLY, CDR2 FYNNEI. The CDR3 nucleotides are TGTGCCAGCAACTCCCTAGCGGCATACAATGAGCAGTTCTTC. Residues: CASNSLAAYNEQFF.

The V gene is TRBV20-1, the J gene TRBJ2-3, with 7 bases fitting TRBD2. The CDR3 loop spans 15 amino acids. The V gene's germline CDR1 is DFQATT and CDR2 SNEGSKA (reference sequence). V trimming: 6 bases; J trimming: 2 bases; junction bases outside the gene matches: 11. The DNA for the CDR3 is TGCAGTGCCAGGACGGGGGGAGCAACCACAGATACGCAGTATTTT. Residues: CSARTGGATTDTQYF.

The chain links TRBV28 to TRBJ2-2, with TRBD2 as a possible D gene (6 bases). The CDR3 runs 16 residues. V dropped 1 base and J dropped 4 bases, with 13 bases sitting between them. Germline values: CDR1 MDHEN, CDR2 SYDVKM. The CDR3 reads CASSLLVGGATGELFF. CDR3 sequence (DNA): TGTGCCAGCAGTTTATTAGTCGGGGGTGCCACCGGGGAGCTGTTTTTT. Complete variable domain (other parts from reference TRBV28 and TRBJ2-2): DVKVTQSSRYLVKRTGEKVFLECVQDMDHENMFWYRQDPGLGLRLIYFSYDVKMKEKGDIPEGYSVSREKKERFSLILESASTNQTSMYLCASSLLVGGATGELFFGEGSRLTVL.

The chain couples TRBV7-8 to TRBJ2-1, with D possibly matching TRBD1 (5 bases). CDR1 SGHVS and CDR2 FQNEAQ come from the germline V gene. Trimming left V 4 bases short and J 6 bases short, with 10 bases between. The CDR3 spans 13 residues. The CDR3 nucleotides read TGTGCCAGCAGCTCGCGACAGCCCAATGAGCAGTTCTTC. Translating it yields CASSSRQPNEQFF.

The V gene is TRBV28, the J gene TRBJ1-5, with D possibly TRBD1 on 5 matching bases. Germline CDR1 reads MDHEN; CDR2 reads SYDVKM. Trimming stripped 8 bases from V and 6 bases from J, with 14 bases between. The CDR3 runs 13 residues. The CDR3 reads CASLLTGGQPQHF. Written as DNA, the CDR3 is TGTGCCAGCCTTTTAACCGGGGGTCAGCCCCAGCATTTT. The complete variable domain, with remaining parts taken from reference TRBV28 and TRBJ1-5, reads DVKVTQSSRYLVKRTGEKVFLECVQDMDHENMFWYRQDPGLGLRLIYFSYDVKMKEKGDIPEGYSVSREKKERFSLILESASTNQTSMYLCASLLTGGQPQHFGDGTRLSIL.

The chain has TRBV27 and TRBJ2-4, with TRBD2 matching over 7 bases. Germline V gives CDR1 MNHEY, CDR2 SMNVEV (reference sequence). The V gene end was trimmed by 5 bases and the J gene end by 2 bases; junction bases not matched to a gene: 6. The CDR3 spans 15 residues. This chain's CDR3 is CASSLQAGTKNIQYF. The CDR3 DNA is TGTGCCAGCAGTCTCCAAGCGGGGACCAAAAACATTCAGTACTTC.

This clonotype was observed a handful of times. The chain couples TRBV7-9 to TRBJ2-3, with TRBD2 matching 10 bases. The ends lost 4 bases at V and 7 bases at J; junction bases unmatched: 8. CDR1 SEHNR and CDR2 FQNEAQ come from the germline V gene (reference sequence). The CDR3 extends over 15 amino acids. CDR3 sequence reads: CASSSVASGGNTQYF. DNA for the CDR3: TGTGCCAGCAGCTCCGTGGCTAGCGGGGGCAATACGCAGTATTTT.

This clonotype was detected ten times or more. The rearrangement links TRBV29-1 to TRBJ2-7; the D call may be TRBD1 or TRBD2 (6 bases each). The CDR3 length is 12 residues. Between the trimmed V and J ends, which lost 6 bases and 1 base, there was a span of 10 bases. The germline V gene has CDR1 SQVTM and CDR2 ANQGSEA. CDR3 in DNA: TGCAGCGTCGGGGGCACTTCCTACGAGCAGTACTTC. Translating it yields CSVGGTSYEQYF.

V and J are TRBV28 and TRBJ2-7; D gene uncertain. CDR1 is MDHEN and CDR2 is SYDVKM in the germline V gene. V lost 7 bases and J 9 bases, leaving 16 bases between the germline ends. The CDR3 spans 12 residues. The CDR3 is CASNSPPVGQYF. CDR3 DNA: TGTGCCAGCAACTCTCCCCCTGTAGGGCAGTACTTC.

CDR3 DNA sequence: TGCGCCAGCAGCCAGGGGACAGCCTCTGGAAACACCATATATTTT. It yields the protein CASSQGTASGNTIYF. The chain is built from TRBV4-3 and TRBJ1-3; 7 bases line up with TRBD1. Losses at the gene ends were 3 bases for V and 0 bases for J; bases not matched to a gene: 2. This CDR3 is 15 amino acids long. The germline V gene encodes CDR1 LGHNA and CDR2 YSLEER.